Reported below is one TCR beta chain. Its antigen is as yet unknown. The CDR3 contains 13 residues. Germline V gene data show CDR1 as SGHVS and CDR2 as FQNEAQ. V was pared by 10 bases and J by 5 bases, with 5 bases of the junction left unmatched. The data originate from a study of PD-1 blockade in classical Hodgkin lymphoma. The study's findings and limits: It was among complete responders that baseline diversity resembled that of newly diagnosed patients. Baseline TCR diversity was reportedly lower in newly diagnosed patients than healthy donors. Diversity in CD4+ TCRs, unlike that measured in CD8+ TCRs, had risen significantly by C4D1.

TCRdb keeps only in-frame clones here, not all; method: immunoSEQ multiplex PCR. The sample shows around 65,000 clones, 87% of them seen only once. Indicated time point: cycle 4 day 1 (C4D1), after 6 weeks of nivolumab. Each patient's relapse followed autologous stem cell transplantation, and brentuximab vedotin exposure varied. The patients, who had relapsed/refractory classical Hodgkin lymphoma, achieved best responses of complete response, partial response or progressive disease. The sequence derives from a human donor with classical Hodgkin lymphoma. Sequencing used peripheral blood mononuclear cells (PBMCs), obtained before the fourth cycle of nivolumab. The chain carries TRBV7-8 and TRBJ1-4; 9 nucleotides line up with TRBD1. The CDR3, as DNA: TGTGCCACCCGGGGACAGGGAAATGAAAAACTGTTTTTT. This gives the protein CATRGQGNEKLFF.